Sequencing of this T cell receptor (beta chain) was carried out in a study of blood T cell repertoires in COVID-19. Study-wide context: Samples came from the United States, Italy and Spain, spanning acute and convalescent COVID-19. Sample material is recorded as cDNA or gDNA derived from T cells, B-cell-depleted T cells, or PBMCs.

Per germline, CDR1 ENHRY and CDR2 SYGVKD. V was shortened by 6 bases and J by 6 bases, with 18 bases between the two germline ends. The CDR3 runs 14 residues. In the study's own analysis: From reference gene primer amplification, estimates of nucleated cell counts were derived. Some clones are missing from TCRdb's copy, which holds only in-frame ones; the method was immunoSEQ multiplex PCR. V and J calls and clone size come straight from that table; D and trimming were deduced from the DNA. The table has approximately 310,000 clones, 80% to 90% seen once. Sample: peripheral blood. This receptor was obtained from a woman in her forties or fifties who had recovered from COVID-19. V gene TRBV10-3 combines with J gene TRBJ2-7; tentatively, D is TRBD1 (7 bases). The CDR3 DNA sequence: TGTGCCATCAGCAAGGGACAGCCCGGGGGCGAGCAGTACTTC. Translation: CAISKGQPGGEQYF.